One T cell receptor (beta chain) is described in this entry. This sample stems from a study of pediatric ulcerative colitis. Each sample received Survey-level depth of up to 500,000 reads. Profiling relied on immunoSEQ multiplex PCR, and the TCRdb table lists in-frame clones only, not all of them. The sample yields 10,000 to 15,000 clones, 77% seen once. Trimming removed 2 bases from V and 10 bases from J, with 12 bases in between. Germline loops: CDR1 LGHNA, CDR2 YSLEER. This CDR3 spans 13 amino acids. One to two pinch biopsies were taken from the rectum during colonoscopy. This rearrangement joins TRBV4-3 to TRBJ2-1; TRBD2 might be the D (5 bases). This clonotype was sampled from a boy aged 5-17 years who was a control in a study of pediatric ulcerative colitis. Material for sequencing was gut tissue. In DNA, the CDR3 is TGCGCCAGCAGCCAATCGACCCAGCGGGAGCAGTTCTTC. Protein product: CASSQSTQREQFF.